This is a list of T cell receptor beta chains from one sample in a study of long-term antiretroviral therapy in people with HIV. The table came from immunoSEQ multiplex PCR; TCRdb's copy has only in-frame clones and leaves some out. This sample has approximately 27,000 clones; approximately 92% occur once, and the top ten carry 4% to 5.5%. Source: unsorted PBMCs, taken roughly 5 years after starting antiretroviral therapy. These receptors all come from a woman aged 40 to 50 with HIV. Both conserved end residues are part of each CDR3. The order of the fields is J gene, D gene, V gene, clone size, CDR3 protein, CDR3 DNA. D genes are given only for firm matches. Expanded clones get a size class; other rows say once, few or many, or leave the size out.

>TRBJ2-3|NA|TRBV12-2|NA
CASRFLRGSADTQYF
TGTGCAAGTCGCTTCTTGCGGGGATCTGCAGATACGCAGTATTTT
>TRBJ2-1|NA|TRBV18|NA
CASSQPQGSNEQFF
TGTGCCAGCTCACAGCCACAGGGAAGCAATGAGCAGTTCTTC
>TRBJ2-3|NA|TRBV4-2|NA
CASSQVRTDTQYF
TGTGCCAGCAGCCAAGTACGCACAGATACGCAGTATTTT
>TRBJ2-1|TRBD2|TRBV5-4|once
CASGTSGSANEQFF
TGTGCCAGCGGAACTAGCGGGAGCGCCAATGAGCAGTTCTTC
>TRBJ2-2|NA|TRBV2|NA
CASSRKGPGELFF
TGTGCCAGCAGTAGAAAGGGGCCCGGGGAGCTGTTTTTT
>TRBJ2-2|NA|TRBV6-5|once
CASRSGTENTGELFF
TGTGCCAGCAGGTCTGGTACAGAGAACACCGGGGAGCTGTTTTTT
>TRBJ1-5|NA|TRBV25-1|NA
CASSSSPGAGQPQHF
TGTGCCAGCAGTTCGAGCCCAGGGGCAGGTCAGCCCCAGCATTTT
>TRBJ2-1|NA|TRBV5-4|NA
CASSAPLRSRYTYEQFF
TGTGCCAGCAGCGCTCCACTCAGGAGCCGCTACACCTATGAGCAGTTCTTC
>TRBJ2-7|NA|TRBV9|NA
CASSVHPTAATYEQYF
TGTGCCAGCAGCGTTCACCCAACAGCGGCCACCTACGAGCAGTACTTC
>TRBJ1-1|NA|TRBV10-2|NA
CASSEPNAGTEAFF
TGCGCCAGCAGTGAGCCCAATGCCGGCACTGAAGCTTTCTTT
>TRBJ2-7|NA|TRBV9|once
CASSPSGSSSYEQYF
TGTGCCAGCAGCCCAAGCGGTAGTAGCTCCTACGAGCAGTACTTC
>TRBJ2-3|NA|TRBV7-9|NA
CASSLSSLPTDTQYF
TGTGCCAGCAGCTTAAGCTCGCTTCCGACAGATACGCAGTATTTT
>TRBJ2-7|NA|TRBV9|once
CASSGSRELTGTTSSYEQYF
TGTGCCAGCAGCGGATCTCGGGAATTGACCGGGACGACCAGCTCCTACGAGCAGTACTTC
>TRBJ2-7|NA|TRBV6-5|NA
CASSYGSPYEQYF
TGTGCCAGCAGTTATGGGAGTCCCTACGAGCAGTACTTC
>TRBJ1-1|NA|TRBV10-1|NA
CASSEGATEAFF
TGCGCCAGCAGTGAAGGGGCGACTGAAGCTTTCTTT
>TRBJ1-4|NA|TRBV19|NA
CASSIRAGREKLFF
TGTGCCAGTAGTATACGGGCAGGGCGGGAAAAACTGTTTTTT
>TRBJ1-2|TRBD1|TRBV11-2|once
CASSLPRGGEYGYTF
TGTGCCAGCAGCTTACCCAGGGGGGGGGAATATGGCTACACCTTC
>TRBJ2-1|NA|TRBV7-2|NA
CASSPKTGYNNEQFF
TGTGCCAGCAGCCCAAAAACAGGGTACAACAATGAGCAGTTCTTC
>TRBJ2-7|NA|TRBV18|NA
CASSKTNAGEQYF
TGTGCCAGCTCAAAAACAAACGCGGGGGAGCAGTACTTC
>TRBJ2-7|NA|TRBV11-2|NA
CASSLQYEQYF
TGTGCCAGCAGCCTACAATACGAGCAGTACTTC
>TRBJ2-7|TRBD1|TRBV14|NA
CASSKQGAWSYEQYF
TGTGCCAGCAGTAAACAGGGGGCATGGTCCTACGAGCAGTACTTC
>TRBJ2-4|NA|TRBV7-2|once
CASSFVVDIQYF
TGTGCCAGCAGCTTCGTAGTAGACATTCAGTACTTC